This T cell receptor (beta chain) is from a study of Ad26.COV2.S vaccination and SARS-CoV-2 variants. V lost 1 base and J 4 bases, leaving 5 bases between the germline ends. The CDR3 runs to 12 residues. CDR1 ENHRY and CDR2 SYGVKD come from the germline V gene. The method was immunoSEQ multiplex PCR; TCRdb's version includes in-frame clones alone and lacks a portion of them. The data contain 350,000 to 500,000 clones, about 90% of them singletons. Treatment specified: 19 received Ad26.COV2.S at low or high dose, single or two shots; about 5 received placebo; per-sample allocation not given. Specimen acquisition occurred on day 63 following the initial vaccine or placebo injection.

The TCR was taken from a person aged 18-65 years who received the Ad26.COV2.S COVID-19 vaccine or a placebo. The input for sequencing was peripheral blood, taken in a trial of Ad26.COV2.S vaccine versus placebo. The chain couples TRBV10-3 to TRBJ2-7; D gene uncertain. The CDR3 nucleotides are TGTGCCATCAGTGAGTTGAGATACGAGCAGTACTTC. Protein product: CAISELRYEQYF.